This entry describes one T cell receptor (beta chain). This sample stems from a study of long-term antiretroviral therapy in people with HIV. This was the immunoSEQ v3.0 assay at survey level. The assay was immunoSEQ multiplex PCR, and TCRdb's table has in-frame clones only and misses some. The sample has around 13,000 clones, approximately 80% seen once. The CDR3 covers 11 residues. Germline V gene sequence: CDR1 MNHEY, CDR2 SVGAGI. V shed 6 bases and J shed 8 bases, with 10 bases lying between them. The V call is TRBV6-5, the J call TRBJ1-2, with D possibly matching TRBD1 (5 bases). The source was unsorted PBMCs, collected 0.4 years after starting antiretroviral therapy. This sequence was found in a young man with HIV. Written as DNA, the CDR3 is TGTGCCAGCAGCAACGCAGGGGGCTACACCTTC. Translation gives CASSNAGGYTF.